This T cell receptor (beta chain) comes out of a study of identical twins. Study-wide findings and caveats: Insertions were fewer in abundant cord blood beta clonotypes, whereas memory repertoires showed none of this pattern. Models underpredicted monozygotic twin sharing of out-of-frame TCR alpha. Zero-insertion findings could be partly confounded by invariant cells (MAIT and iNKT cells).

Germline CDR1 SGDLS, CDR2 YYNGEE. Trimming removed 0 bases from V and 2 bases from J, with 15 bases in between. CDR3 size: 16 residues. Donors uniformly comprised healthy Caucasians. TCRdb called the 5' RACE reads again in MiXCR, with one record for every CDR3 protein. The table has 240,000 or so distinct CDR3 sequences, more than 9% seen once. There are many counts of this clonotype. The antigen is not known. The V call is TRBV9, the J call TRBJ2-7; possible D gene TRBD2, 6 bases. Specimen: memory T cells sorted from blood. This TCR was sampled from a man in his fifties or sixties in good health. The CDR3 protein is CASSVDRGGPAYEQYF. The CDR3 region has the DNA TGTGCCAGCAGCGTAGATCGGGGAGGCCCGGCCTACGAGCAGTACTTC.